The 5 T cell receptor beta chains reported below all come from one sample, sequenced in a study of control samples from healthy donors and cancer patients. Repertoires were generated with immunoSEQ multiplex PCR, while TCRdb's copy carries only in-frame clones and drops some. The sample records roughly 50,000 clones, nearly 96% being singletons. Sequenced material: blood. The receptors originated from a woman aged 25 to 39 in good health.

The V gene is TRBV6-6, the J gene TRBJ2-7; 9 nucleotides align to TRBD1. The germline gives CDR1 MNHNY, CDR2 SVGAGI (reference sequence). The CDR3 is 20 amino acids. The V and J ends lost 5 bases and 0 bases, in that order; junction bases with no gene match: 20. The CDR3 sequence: CASSPLGGQGYSSSSYEQYF. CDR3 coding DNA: TGTGCCAGCAGTCCCCTTGGGGGACAGGGCTATTCCTCAAGCTCCTACGAGCAGTACTTC.

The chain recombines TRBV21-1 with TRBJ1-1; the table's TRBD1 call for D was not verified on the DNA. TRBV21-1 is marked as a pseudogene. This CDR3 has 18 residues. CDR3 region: CASSRRGDRDKVNTEAFF. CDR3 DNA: TGTGCCAGCAGCAGGCGGGGCGACAGGGATAAAGTGAACACTGAAGCTTTCTTT.

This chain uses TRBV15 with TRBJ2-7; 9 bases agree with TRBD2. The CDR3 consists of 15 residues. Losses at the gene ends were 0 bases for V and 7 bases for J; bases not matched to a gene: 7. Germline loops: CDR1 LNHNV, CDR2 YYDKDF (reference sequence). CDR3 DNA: TGTGCCACCAGCAGAGACGAAGCGGGAGGTTGGGAGCAGTACTTC. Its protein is CATSRDEAGGWEQYF.

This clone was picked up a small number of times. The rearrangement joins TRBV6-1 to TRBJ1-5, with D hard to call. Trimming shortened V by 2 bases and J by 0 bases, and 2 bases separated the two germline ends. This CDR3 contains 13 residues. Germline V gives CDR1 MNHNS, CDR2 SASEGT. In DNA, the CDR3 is TGTGCCAGCAGTGAACGTAGCAATCAGCCCCAGCATTTT. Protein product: CASSERSNQPQHF.

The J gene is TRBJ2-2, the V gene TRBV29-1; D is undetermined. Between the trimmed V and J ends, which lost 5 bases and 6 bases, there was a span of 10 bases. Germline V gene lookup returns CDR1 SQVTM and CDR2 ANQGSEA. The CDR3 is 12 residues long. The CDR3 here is CSVLGSAGELFF. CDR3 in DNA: TGCAGCGTTTTAGGATCAGCCGGGGAGCTGTTTTTT.